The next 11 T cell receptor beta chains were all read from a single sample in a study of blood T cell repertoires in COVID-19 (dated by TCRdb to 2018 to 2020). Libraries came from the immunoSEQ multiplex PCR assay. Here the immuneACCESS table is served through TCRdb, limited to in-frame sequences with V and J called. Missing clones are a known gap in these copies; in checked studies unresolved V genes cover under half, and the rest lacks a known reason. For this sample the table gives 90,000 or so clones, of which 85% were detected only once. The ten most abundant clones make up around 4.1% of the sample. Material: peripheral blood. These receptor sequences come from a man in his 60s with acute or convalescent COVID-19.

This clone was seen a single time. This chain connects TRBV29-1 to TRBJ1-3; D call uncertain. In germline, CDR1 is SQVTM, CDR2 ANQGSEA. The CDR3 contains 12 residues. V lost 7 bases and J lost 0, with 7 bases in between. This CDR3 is CSGLSSGNTIYF. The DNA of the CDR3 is TGCAGCGGGTTGAGCTCTGGAAACACCATATATTTT.

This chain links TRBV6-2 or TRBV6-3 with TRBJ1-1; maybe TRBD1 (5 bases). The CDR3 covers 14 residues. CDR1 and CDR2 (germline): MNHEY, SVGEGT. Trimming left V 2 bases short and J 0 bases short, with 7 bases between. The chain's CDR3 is CASSYETVNTEAFF. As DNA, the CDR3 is TGTGCCAGCAGTTACGAGACAGTGAACACTGAAGCTTTCTTT.

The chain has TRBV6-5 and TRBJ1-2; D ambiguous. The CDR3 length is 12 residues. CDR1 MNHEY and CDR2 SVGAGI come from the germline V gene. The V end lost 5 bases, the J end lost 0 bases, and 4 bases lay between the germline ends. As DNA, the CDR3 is TGTGCCAGCAGTCCCACTAACTATGGCTACACCTTC. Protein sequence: CASSPTNYGYTF.

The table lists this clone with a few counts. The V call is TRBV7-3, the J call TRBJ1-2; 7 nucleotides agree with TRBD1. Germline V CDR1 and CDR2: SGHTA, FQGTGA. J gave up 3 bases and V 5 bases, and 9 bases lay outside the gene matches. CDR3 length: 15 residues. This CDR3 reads CASSPETGRDYGYTF. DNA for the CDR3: TGTGCCAGCAGCCCCGAGACAGGGCGAGACTATGGCTACACCTTC.

CDR3 bases: TGTGCCAGTAGTATCGGGGTCACTAGCACAGATACGCAGTATTTT. Its protein is CASSIGVTSTDTQYF. The V call is TRBV19, the J call TRBJ2-3; tentatively, D is TRBD2 (5 bases). The germline V and J ends were trimmed by 3 bases and 0 bases, with 10 bases remaining between them. The CDR3 is made up of 15 amino acids. Germline values: CDR1 LNHDA, CDR2 SQIVND (reference sequence).

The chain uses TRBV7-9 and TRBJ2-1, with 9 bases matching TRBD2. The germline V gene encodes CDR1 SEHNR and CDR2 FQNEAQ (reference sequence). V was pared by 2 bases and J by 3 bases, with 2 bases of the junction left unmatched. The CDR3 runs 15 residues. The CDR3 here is CASSLSSGGYNEQFF. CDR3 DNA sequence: TGTGCCAGCAGCTTAAGTAGCGGGGGCTACAATGAGCAGTTCTTC.

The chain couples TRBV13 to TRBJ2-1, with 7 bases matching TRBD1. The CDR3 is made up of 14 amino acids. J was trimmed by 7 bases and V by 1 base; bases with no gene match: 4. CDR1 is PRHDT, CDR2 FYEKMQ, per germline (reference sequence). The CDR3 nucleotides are TGTGCCAGCAGCTTAGATCGACAGGGAAATGAGCAGTTCTTC. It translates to CASSLDRQGNEQFF.

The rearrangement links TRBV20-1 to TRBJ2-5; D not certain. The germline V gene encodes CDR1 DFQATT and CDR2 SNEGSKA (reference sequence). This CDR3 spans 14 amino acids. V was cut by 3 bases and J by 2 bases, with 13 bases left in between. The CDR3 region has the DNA TGCAGTGCTAGTACTCCGGAGTGGCAAGAGACCCAGTACTTC. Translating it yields CSASTPEWQETQYF.

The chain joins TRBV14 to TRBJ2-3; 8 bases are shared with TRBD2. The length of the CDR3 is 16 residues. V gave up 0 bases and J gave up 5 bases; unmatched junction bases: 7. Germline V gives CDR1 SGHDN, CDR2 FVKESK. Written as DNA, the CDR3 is TGTGCCAGCAGCCAAGAACAGCGGGGGATTGGAGATACGCAGTATTTT. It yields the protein CASSQEQRGIGDTQYF. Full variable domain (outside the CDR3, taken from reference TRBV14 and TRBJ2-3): EAGVTQFPSHSVIEKGQTVTLRCDPISGHDNLYWYRRVMGKEIKFLLHFVKESKQDESGMPNNRFLAERTGGTYSTLKVQPAELEDSGVYFCASSQEQRGIGDTQYFGPGTRLTVL.

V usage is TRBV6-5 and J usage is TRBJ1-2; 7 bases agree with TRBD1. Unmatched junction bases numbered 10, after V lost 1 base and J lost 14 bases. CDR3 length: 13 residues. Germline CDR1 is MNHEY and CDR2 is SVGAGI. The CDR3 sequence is CASSYWDRQDWTF. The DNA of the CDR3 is TGTGCCAGCAGTTACTGGGACAGACAAGACTGGACCTTC.

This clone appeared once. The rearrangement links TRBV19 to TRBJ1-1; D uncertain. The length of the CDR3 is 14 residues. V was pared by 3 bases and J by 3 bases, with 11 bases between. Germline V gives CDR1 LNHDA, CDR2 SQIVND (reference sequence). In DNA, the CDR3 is TGTGCCAGTAGTATGGGAGAAAGGTACACTGAAGCTTTCTTT. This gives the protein CASSMGERYTEAFF.